A selection of T cell receptor beta chains follows, all from one sample in a study of follicular helper T cells after annual influenza vaccination. The assay was immunoSEQ multiplex PCR, and TCRdb's table has in-frame clones only and misses some. The top ten hold 0.5% to 0.55% of the sample, which has fewer than 8,000 clones, around 75% seen once. Sequences were derived from CXCR5- memory CD4+ T cells sorted from blood, sampled 7 days after influenza vaccination. Receptor source: an adult who received the influenza vaccine. Each CDR3 is given with its conserved first and last residue. The D gene is left open where the match is weak. A row's size may be missing; if present it is once, few, many or a size class.

size,J,V,D,CDR3,DNA
-,TRBJ1-2,TRBV11-3,-,CASSLDWIGARGYTF,TGTGCCAGCAGCTTAGATTGGATCGGGGCGCGTGGCTACACCTTC
-,TRBJ2-2,TRBV19,TRBD2,CASTKGLVYTGELFF,TGTGCCAGTACCAAGGGACTAGTCTACACCGGGGAGCTGTTTTTT
-,TRBJ2-5,TRBV20-1,-,CSARDFPSIYF,TGCAGTGCTAGGGACTTTCCGAGTATTTACTTC
-,TRBJ2-1,TRBV19,-,CASSTQASRNNEQFF,TGTGCCAGTAGTACGCAGGCGTCCCGGAACAATGAGCAGTTCTTC
-,TRBJ1-2,TRBV4-1,TRBD1,CASSHSTGVGYGYTF,TGCGCCAGCAGCCACTCGACAGGGGTTGGTTATGGCTACACCTTC
-,TRBJ1-5,TRBV7-2,-,CASSPWGQYSNQPQHF,TGTGCCAGCAGCCCCTGGGGTCAGTATAGCAATCAGCCCCAGCATTTT
-,TRBJ1-1,TRBV5-1,-,CASSLGMNTEAFF,TGCGCCAGCAGCCTCGGGATGAACACTGAAGCTTTCTTT
few,TRBJ1-1,TRBV7-9,-,CASSLVGVGTEAFF,TGTGCCAGCAGCTTAGTTGGGGTTGGCACTGAAGCTTTCTTT
-,TRBJ1-3,TRBV18,-,CASSPVGDSGNTIYF,TGTGCCAGCTCACCGGTCGGAGACTCTGGAAACACCATATATTTT
-,TRBJ2-5,TRBV10-3,-,CAISETPGKQETQYF,TGTGCCATCAGTGAGACGCCAGGGAAACAAGAGACCCAGTACTTC
-,TRBJ1-2,TRBV4-3,TRBD1,CASSQGGTTGFGGYTF,TGCGCCAGCAGCCAAGGCGGGACGACAGGGTTTGGTGGCTACACCTTC
-,TRBJ1-5,TRBV7-2,-,CASSFIKDQPQHF,TGTGCCAGCAGCTTCATCAAGGATCAGCCCCAGCATTTT
few,TRBJ2-7,TRBV5-1,-,CASSFNGGTYEQYF,TGCGCCAGCAGCTTTAACGGGGGCACCTACGAGCAGTACTTC
-,TRBJ2-7,TRBV27,-,CASSETKTLGVQYF,TGTGCCAGCAGTGAAACAAAGACCCTGGGTGTGCAGTACTTC
-,TRBJ1-3,TRBV18,-,CASSFPPQGTGGNTIYF,TGTGCCAGCTCATTTCCCCCACAGGGCACTGGTGGAAACACCATATATTTT
-,TRBJ1-2,TRBV7-2,-,CASSLADTNYGYTF,TGTGCCAGCAGCTTAGCCGACACTAACTATGGCTACACCTTC
-,TRBJ1-2,TRBV29-1,-,CSVSRTAIPYGYTF,TGCAGCGTATCTAGGACCGCTATCCCCTATGGCTACACCTTC
once,TRBJ1-1,TRBV27,TRBD1,CASSPPGQAYQAFF,TGTGCCAGCAGCCCCCCGGGACAGGCCTACCAAGCTTTCTTT
-,TRBJ1-2,TRBV5-6,-,CASSLAVGKRAGGYTF,TGTGCCAGCAGCTTGGCCGTGGGAAAACGGGCCGGTGGCTACACCTTC
-,TRBJ1-1,TRBV5-6,-,CASSLVSSGRTEAFF,TGTGCCAGCAGCTTGGTTTCTTCAGGGAGGACTGAAGCTTTCTTT
-,TRBJ2-7,TRBV6-5,TRBD1,CASSQPGQGGYEQYF,TGTGCCAGCAGTCAGCCGGGACAGGGTGGGTACGAGCAGTACTTC
-,TRBJ1-1,TRBV10-3,TRBD1,CAISLTGENTEAFF,TGTGCCATCAGCCTGACAGGGGAGAACACTGAAGCTTTCTTT
-,TRBJ2-6,TRBV27,-,CASSFRGYLPASSGANVLTF,TGTGCCAGCAGTTTTAGGGGCTACCTTCCCGCGAGCTCTGGGGCCAACGTCCTGACTTTC
-,TRBJ1-2,TRBV21-1,-,CASNLKVRGRANYGYTF,TGTGCCAGCAACCTAAAGGTGAGGGGCCGCGCTAACTATGGCTACACCTTC
-,TRBJ2-5,TRBV5-1,-,CASTGGGYQETQYF,TGCGCCAGTACTGGAGGGGGATACCAAGAGACCCAGTACTTC
few,TRBJ2-2,TRBV2,TRBD1,CASSPQGTGVNGELFF,TGTGCCAGCAGTCCTCAAGGGACAGGGGTGAACGGGGAGCTGTTTTTT
-,TRBJ2-1,TRBV11-3,-,CASSSLGRNEQFF,TGTGCCAGCAGCTCCCTGGGGCGCAATGAGCAGTTCTTC
-,TRBJ2-1,TRBV6-5,TRBD2,CASSYSVAGGLEQFF,TGTGCCAGCAGTTACTCGGTAGCGGGGGGGCTTGAGCAGTTCTTC
-,TRBJ2-5,TRBV21-1,-,CASSNFLRSAEETQYF,TGTGCCAGCAGCAACTTTCTGCGGTCGGCTGAAGAGACCCAGTACTTC
-,TRBJ2-2,TRBV7-2,-,CASSLAGSQYTGELFF,TGTGCCAGCAGCTTAGCCGGGTCCCAATATACCGGGGAGCTGTTTTTT
-,TRBJ1-3,TRBV6-1,-,CASTGRNTIYF,TGTGCCAGTACAGGACGAAACACCATATATTTT
-,TRBJ2-2,TRBV7-9,-,CASSERGATGELFF,TGTGCCAGCAGCGAACGGGGCGCAACCGGGGAGCTGTTTTTT